This T cell receptor beta chain appears in the sequencing data of a study of regulatory T cells in long-lasting Graves disease. Through Arm-PCR of CDR3 regions and iRepertoire HTBI primers, TCR beta libraries were built. TCRdb processed the multiplex PCR reads anew with MiXCR; each CDR3 protein has one entry. The sample carries about 620,000 distinct CDR3 sequences, roughly 15% recorded once. In regard to this clonotype: What it binds is unknown.

Study findings and constraints: Persistent Graves' patients showed a TCR diversity that was lower than that of newly diagnosed ones. Investigators studied peripheral blood only, not thyroid tissue.

Time point defined: newly diagnosed GD, antithyroid drugs for less than 3 months. The TCR library was made from RNA extracted from PBMCs. Patients were from an endocrinology department in Xi'an, China. The sample also formed part of further work on T cells in Graves' hyperthyroidism and ophthalmopathy. As that report states: Most clonotypes that expanded in the thyroid above 0.001 also showed up in blood.

Here the sequenced sample was peripheral blood mononuclear cells (PBMCs), taken at new diagnosis, from a patient treated with antithyroid drugs. This TCR was recovered from a woman aged 25 to 39 with Graves disease.

The CDR3 loop is CASSLGRKTNEKLFF. CDR3 nucleotide sequence: TGTGCCAGCTCACTGGGGAGGAAGACTAATGAAAAACTGTTTTTT. The gene calls are TRBV2 and TRBJ1-4; no clear D gene. Germline lookup yields CDR1 SNHLY and CDR2 FYNNEI. This CDR3 has 15 residues. Trimming stripped 8 bases from V and 2 bases from J, with 15 bases between.